The count of the clone carrying this TCR beta chain is one. The study recruited people aged about 18 to 89 years across approximately 24 US areas. Clones were read by immunoSEQ multiplex PCR, and TCRdb kept only the in-frame ones, dropping some. The table includes some 200,000 clones, around 87% detected once. These data originate in a study of blood T cell repertoires in COVID-19. The CDR3 runs to 18 residues. The sample taken for sequencing was PBMCs or T cells enriched from blood (not recorded which). The chain joins TRBV21-1 to TRBJ2-1; the tabulated D call, TRBD1, remains unverified against the DNA. TRBV21-1 is a documented pseudogene. The receptor was isolated from a woman aged 18-29 years in a cohort exposed to, infected with or recovered from COVID-19 (not recorded which). CDR3 nucleotides: TGTGCCAGCAGCAAACCTGAGAAAAGGGGAATTTTCTACAATGAGCAGTTCTTC. This translates into CASSKPEKRGIFYNEQFF.